The TCR beta chain under discussion was sequenced for a study of cytomegalovirus exposure and HLA in healthy donors. 60 Vbeta and 13 Jbeta primers were used in PCR. Method: immunoSEQ multiplex PCR; TCRdb's copy keeps in-frame clones and lacks some. Seen here are under 200,000 clones, approximately 83% observed once, and the top ten hold about 10%. About this clone: Its antigen is as yet unknown.

CDR3 length: 16 amino acids. Germline-derived CDR1 and CDR2 are SGDLS and YYNGEE. With 3 bases removed from V and 5 bases from J, the gap between germline ends came to 20 bases. Findings and limits, study-wide: Some TCR beta chains (roughly 150 of them) were listed as cytomegalovirus-associated.

V gene TRBV9 combines with J gene TRBJ2-5, with D possibly being TRBD2 (6 bases). The sequenced sample was PBMCs. The TCR was taken from a young man in good health and CMV-seropositive. DNA for the CDR3: TGTGCCAGCAGCGCCGGGGCTAGCCAGAGCGGGGAGACCCAGTACTTC. The encoded protein is CASSAGASQSGETQYF.